This T cell receptor (beta chain) stems from a study of cytomegalovirus exposure and HLA in healthy donors. CDR1 and CDR2 (germline): SGHRS, YFSETQ. The V segment lost 1 base and the J segment 6 bases; nucleotides outside the gene matches: 10. The CDR3 is 15 residues long. PCR used 60 Vbeta primers and 13 Jbeta primers. The table came from immunoSEQ multiplex PCR; TCRdb's copy has only in-frame clones and leaves some out. The table includes some 57,000 clones, 70% to 75% detected once. Though nominally healthy at sampling, donors likely had unrecorded immune exposures. The sample comprised PBMCs. This clonotype was sampled from a woman aged 25 to 39 in good health and CMV-seronegative. The chain joins TRBV5-1 to TRBJ2-7; TRBD2 matches 7 bases. CDR3 in amino acids: CASSLSTTPGGEQYF. CDR3 DNA sequence: TGCGCCAGCAGCTTGTCGACGACCCCGGGGGGCGAGCAGTACTTC.